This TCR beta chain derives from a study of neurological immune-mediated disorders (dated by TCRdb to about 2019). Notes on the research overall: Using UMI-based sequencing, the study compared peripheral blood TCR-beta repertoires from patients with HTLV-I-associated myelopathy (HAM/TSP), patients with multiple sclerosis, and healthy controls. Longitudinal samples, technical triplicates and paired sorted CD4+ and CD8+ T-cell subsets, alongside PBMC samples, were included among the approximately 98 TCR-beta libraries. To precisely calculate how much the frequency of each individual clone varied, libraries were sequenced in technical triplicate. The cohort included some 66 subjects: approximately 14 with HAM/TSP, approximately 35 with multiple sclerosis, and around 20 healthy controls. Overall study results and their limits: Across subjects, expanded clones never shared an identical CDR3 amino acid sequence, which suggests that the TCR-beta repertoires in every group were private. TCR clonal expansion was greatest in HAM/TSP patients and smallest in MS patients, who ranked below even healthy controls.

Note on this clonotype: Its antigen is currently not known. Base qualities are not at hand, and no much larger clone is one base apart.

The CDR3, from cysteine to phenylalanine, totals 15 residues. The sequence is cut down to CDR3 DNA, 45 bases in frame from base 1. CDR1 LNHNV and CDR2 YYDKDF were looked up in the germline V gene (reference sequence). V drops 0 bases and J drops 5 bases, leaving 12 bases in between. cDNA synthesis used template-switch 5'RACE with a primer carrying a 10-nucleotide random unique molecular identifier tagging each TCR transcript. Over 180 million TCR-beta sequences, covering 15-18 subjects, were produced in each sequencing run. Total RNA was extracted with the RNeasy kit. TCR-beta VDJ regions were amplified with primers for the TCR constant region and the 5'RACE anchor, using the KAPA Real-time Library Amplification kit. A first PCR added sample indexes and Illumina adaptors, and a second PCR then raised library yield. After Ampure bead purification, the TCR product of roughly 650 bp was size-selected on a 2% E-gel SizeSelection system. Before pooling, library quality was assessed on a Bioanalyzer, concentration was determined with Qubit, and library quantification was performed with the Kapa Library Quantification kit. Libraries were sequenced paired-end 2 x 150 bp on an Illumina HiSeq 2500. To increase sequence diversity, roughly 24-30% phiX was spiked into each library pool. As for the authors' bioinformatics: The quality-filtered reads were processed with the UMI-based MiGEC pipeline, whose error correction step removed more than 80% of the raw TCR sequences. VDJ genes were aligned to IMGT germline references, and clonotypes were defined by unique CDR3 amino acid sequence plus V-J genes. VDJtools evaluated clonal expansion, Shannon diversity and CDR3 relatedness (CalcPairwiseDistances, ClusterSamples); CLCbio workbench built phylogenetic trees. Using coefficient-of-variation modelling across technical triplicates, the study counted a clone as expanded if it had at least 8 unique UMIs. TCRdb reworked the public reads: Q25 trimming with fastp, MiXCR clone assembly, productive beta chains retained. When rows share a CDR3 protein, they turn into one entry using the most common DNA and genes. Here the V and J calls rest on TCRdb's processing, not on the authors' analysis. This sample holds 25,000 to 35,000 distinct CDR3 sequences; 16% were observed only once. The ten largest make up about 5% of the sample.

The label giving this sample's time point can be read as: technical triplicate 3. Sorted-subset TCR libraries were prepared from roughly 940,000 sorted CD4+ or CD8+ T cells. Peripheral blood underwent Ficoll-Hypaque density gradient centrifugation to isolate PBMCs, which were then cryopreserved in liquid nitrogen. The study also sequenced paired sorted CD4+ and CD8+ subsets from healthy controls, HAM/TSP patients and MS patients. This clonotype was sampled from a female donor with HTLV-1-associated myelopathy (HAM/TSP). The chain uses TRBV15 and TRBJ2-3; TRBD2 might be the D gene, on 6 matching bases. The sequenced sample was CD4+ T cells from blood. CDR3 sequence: CATSRDQVAVDTQYF. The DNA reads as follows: TGTGCCACCAGCAGAGATCAAGTAGCGGTAGATACGCAGTATTTT.